These 3 T cell receptor beta chains originate from one sample sequenced in a study of early T cells in non-severe SARS-CoV-2 infection. TCRdb passed the 5' RACE reads through MiXCR, listing each CDR3 protein once. The data hold tens of thousands of distinct CDR3 sequences, with about 14% observed a single time. Specimen: whole blood, collected at baseline. Receptors were obtained from an adult who was a healthcare worker with PCR-confirmed SARS-CoV-2 infection or an uninfected control (not recorded which).

This chain uses TRBV6-5 with TRBJ2-3; D ambiguous. Germline-derived CDR1 and CDR2 are MNHEY and SVGAGI. This CDR3 region has 15 residues. The ends were cut back, 3 bases at V and 3 bases at J, with 13 bases in the middle. CDR3 amino acids: CASSYRIDGTDTQYF. The CDR3 DNA is TGTGCCAGCAGTTATAGAATTGATGGGACAGATACGCAGTATTTT.

This clonotype is medium-sized by share. The J gene is TRBJ1-1, the V gene TRBV20-1; D is unresolved. The ends were cut back, 4 bases at V and 8 bases at J, with 8 bases in the middle. The CDR3 extends over 10 amino acids. Germline lookup yields CDR1 DFQATT and CDR2 SNEGSKA (reference sequence). The chain's CDR3 is CSATNLEAFF. The CDR3 coding sequence is TGCAGTGCTACAAACCTCGAAGCTTTCTTT.

V is TRBV5-1 and J is TRBJ2-7; TRBD2 might be the D (7 bases). Per the germline V gene, CDR1 is SGHRS and CDR2 is YFSETQ. The V gene lost 5 bases and the J gene lost 0 bases, with 15 bases spanning the gap. The length of the CDR3 is 15 residues. The CDR3 region has the DNA TGCGCCAGCAGTCCCACCGGGGGGCTCTCCTACGAGCAGTACTTC. Amino acids: CASSPTGGLSYEQYF.